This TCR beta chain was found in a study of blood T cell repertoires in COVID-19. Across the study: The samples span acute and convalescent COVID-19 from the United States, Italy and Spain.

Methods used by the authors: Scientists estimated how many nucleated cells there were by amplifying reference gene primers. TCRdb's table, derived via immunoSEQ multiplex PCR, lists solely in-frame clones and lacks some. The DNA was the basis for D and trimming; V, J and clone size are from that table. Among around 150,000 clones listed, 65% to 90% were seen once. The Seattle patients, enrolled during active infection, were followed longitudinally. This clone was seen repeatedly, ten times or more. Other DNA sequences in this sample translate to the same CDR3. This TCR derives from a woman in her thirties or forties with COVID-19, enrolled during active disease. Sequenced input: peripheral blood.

CDR3: CASSYTGQYNSPLHF. For the CDR3, the DNA is TGTGCCAGCAGTTACACCGGACAGTATAATTCACCCCTCCACTTT. The chain couples TRBV6-5 to TRBJ1-6; a possible D gene is TRBD1 (6 bases). V lost 2 bases and J lost 4, with 9 bases in between. CDR1 and CDR2 (germline): MNHEY, SVGAGI. This CDR3 is built from 15 residues.